The 10 T cell receptor beta chains given below trace back to one sample, sequenced in a study of blood T cell repertoires in COVID-19. Clones were read by immunoSEQ multiplex PCR, and TCRdb kept only the in-frame ones, dropping some. The data contain some 200,000 clones, roughly 90% of them seen just once; the ten biggest clones take up 0.77%. The sample taken for sequencing was PBMCs or T cells enriched from blood (not recorded which). Receptors were obtained from a woman aged 18 to 35 who had recovered from COVID-19.

The chain joins TRBV7-3 to TRBJ2-3; 7 bases line up with TRBD2. Germline lookup yields CDR1 SGHTA and CDR2 FQGTGA. V lost 2 bases and J lost 5; bases outside the gene matches: 7. The CDR3 is made up of 15 amino acids. The CDR3 loop is CASSLAGDIGDTQYF. The CDR3 DNA reads as TGTGCCAGCAGCTTAGCGGGAGATATCGGAGATACGCAGTATTTT.

The rearrangement links TRBV7-8 to TRBJ2-5, with D perhaps matching TRBD1 (6 bases). The V end lost 0 bases, the J end lost 4 bases, and 12 bases lay between the germline ends. The germline V gene has CDR1 SGHVS and CDR2 FQNEAQ. The CDR3 length is 15 residues. This CDR3 reads CASSLATAGVETQYF. In DNA, the CDR3 is TGTGCCAGCAGCTTAGCGACTGCAGGGGTAGAGACCCAGTACTTC.

The gene calls are TRBV6-5 and TRBJ2-7; D is possibly TRBD1 (6 bases). Germline V gives CDR1 MNHEY, CDR2 SVGAGI. Trimming shortened V by 0 bases and J by 5 bases, and 14 bases separated the two germline ends. The CDR3 spans 15 residues. DNA of the CDR3: TGTGCCAGCAGTTACTCGGCAGGGGAGATGGACGAGCAGTACTTC. This sequence encodes CASSYSAGEMDEQYF.

The chain couples TRBV13 to TRBJ2-3, with 10 bases fitting TRBD2. Germline CDR1 reads PRHDT; CDR2 reads FYEKMQ (reference sequence). The CDR3 sequence is 13 residues long. Germline trimming cut 6 bases from V and 4 bases from J; bases unmatched to any gene: 1. CDR3 sequence: CASRLAGADTQYF. The DNA of the CDR3 is TGTGCCAGCAGGCTAGCGGGAGCAGATACGCAGTATTTT.

The V and J genes are TRBV27 and TRBJ2-5; TRBD2 aligns across 7 bases. CDR3 length: 16 amino acids. Germline V gives CDR1 MNHEY, CDR2 SMNVEV (reference sequence). The V segment lost 8 bases and the J segment 1 base; nucleotides outside the gene matches: 13. The CDR3 loop is CASSRRTRSLQETQYF. CDR3 nucleotides: TGTGCCAGCTCCAGAAGGACTAGGTCTCTCCAAGAGACCCAGTACTTC.

The chain has TRBV4-1 and TRBJ2-7; unclear D gene. Germline assignment: CDR1 MGHRA and CDR2 YSYEKL. This CDR3 has 16 residues. V dropped 6 bases and J dropped 1 base, with 19 bases sitting between them. The DNA for the CDR3 is TGCGCCAGCAGACAACTACCTAGGCCGTATTCCTACGAGCAGTACTTC. Amino acids: CASRQLPRPYSYEQYF.

This clone has only a few counts. Other nucleotide sequences from this sample produce the same CDR3. The V and J genes are TRBV4-3 and TRBJ1-4; 9 bases agree with TRBD1. The CDR3 runs to 16 residues. Germline CDR1 reads LGHNA; CDR2 reads YSLEER. V lost 0 bases to trimming and J lost 10 bases; unmatched junction nucleotides: 9. The CDR3 loop reads CASSQDTTGGFGKLFF. In DNA form, the CDR3 reads TGCGCCAGCAGCCAAGATACAACAGGGGGCTTCGGAAAACTGTTTTTT.

The J gene is TRBJ2-7, the V gene TRBV19; D may be TRBD1 (7 bases). Germline CDR1 and CDR2: LNHDA and SQIVND (reference sequence). Trimming pared 2 bases from V and 1 base from J, leaving 9 bases between. The CDR3 runs 14 residues. The CDR3: CASSIQGGSYEQYF. The CDR3 bases are TGTGCCAGTAGTATACAGGGGGGATCCTACGAGCAGTACTTC.

The CDR3 bases are TGTGCCAGCAGCTTGGCTCCTAGCGGGAGGAGCGATACGCAGTATTTT. This sequence encodes CASSLAPSGRSDTQYF. The rearrangement joins TRBV5-4 to TRBJ2-3, with TRBD2 identical over 11 bases. Germline trimming cut 0 bases from V and 6 bases from J; bases unmatched to any gene: 6. CDR3 size: 16 residues. CDR1 is SGHNT and CDR2 is YYREEE in the germline V gene (reference sequence). The whole variable domain, filled in from reference TRBV5-4 and TRBJ2-3, reads ETGVTQSPTHLIKTRGQQVTLRCSSQSGHNTVSWYQQALGQGPQFIFQYYREEENGRGNFPPRFSGLQFPNYSSELNVNALELDDSALYLCASSLAPSGRSDTQYFGPGTRLTVL.

The chain uses TRBV6-5 and TRBJ1-1; D is unclear. The ends were cut back, 6 bases at V and 4 bases at J, with 18 bases in the middle. The CDR3 runs to 15 residues. Germline CDR1 MNHEY, CDR2 SVGAGI. The CDR3 DNA follows: TGTGCCAGCAGGTATCGGAGTTCCGCCGGCACTGAAGCTTTCTTT. It yields the protein CASRYRSSAGTEAFF.